The present T cell receptor beta chain was sequenced within a study of blood T cell repertoires in COVID-19. The CDR3 consists of 15 residues. J gave up 7 bases and V 0 bases, and 7 bases lay outside the gene matches. Germline CDR1 is PRHDT and CDR2 is FYEKMQ (reference sequence). Authors' analysis steps: Nucleated cell number was recorded as an estimate derived from reference gene primer amplification. Assay: immunoSEQ multiplex PCR; the TCRdb copy retains only in-frame clones and omits some. The V and J calls and clone size are taken from that table; D and trimming were inferred from the DNA. The sample lists more than 90,000 clones; about 85% were seen once.

The specimen sequenced was peripheral blood. This chain joins TRBV13 and TRBJ1-2; 8 bases are shared with TRBD1. This receptor was obtained from a human donor in a cohort sampled during active COVID-19. Here the CDR3 reads CASSLGDRVALGYTF. The CDR3 nucleotides read TGTGCCAGCAGCTTAGGGGACAGGGTTGCACTTGGCTACACCTTC.